The clone carrying this TCR beta chain came up many times. TCRdb called the RT-PCR reads again in MiXCR, with one record for every CDR3 protein. This sample carries more than 600,000 distinct CDR3 sequences, 11% to 15% of them seen once, and the ten largest clones take around 3.3%. The germline V gene has CDR1 DFQATT and CDR2 SNEGSKA (reference sequence). The CDR3 is 15 amino acids. Trimming removed 6 bases at V and 1 base at J, with 17 bases between. The chain employs TRBV20-1 and TRBJ2-3, with D perhaps matching TRBD2 (6 bases). Sequencing used memory CD4+ T cells from blood. This sequence was found in a female donor in good health, serving as a healthy control. This CDR3 is CSAHGGSGGTDTQYF. The CDR3 region has the DNA TGCAGTGCCCACGGGGGTAGCGGCGGCACAGATACGCAGTATTTT.